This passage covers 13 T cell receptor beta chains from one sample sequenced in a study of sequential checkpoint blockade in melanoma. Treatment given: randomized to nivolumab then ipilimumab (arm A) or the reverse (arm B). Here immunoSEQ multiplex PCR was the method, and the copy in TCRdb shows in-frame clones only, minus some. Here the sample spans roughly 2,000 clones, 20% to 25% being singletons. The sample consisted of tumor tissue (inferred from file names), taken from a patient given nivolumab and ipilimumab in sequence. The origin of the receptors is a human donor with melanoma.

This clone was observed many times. For the CDR3, the DNA is TGTGCCAGCAGACGACTAGGGGTAGGCTTCACAGATACGCAGTATTTT. Translated: CASRRLGVGFTDTQYF. This sequence joins TRBV11-3 and TRBJ2-3; D may be TRBD2 (6 bases). Germline V gives CDR1 SGHNT, CDR2 YENEEA. The CDR3 runs 16 residues. V lost 6 bases to trimming and J lost 2 bases, with 18 bases between them.

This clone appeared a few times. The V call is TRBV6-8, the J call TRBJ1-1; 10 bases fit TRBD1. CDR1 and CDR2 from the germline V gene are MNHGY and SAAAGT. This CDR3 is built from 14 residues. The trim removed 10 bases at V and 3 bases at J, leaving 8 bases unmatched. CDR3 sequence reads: CAIRGGTGDTEAFF. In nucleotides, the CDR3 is TGTGCCATCAGGGGCGGGACAGGGGACACTGAAGCTTTCTTT.

Written as DNA, the CDR3 is TGTGCTAGTGGTTTGGTACTGAGTACGGAAACCCCTGAAGCTTTCTTT. The encoded protein is CASGLVLSTETPEAFF. The chain links TRBV12-5 to TRBJ1-1; D call uncertain. The CDR3 spans 16 residues. The V end was cut by 0 bases, the J end by 6 bases, with 17 bases between. In germline, CDR1 is LGHNT, CDR2 FRNRAP.

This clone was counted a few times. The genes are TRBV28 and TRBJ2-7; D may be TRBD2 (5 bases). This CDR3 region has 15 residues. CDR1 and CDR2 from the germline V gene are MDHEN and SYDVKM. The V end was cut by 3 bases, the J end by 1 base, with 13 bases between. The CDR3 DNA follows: TGTGCCAGCAGTTTTCGGGGAATCGGGTCCTACGAGCAGTACTTC. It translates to CASSFRGIGSYEQYF.

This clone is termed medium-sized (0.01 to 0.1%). The CDR3 DNA reads as TGTGCCAGCAGATCCGGGGCTAGCAATCGGGAGCTGTTTTTT. Translating gives CASRSGASNRELFF. The J gene is TRBJ2-2, the V gene TRBV11-3; the D gene could be TRBD1 or TRBD2 (5 bases each). The CDR3 is 14 amino acids. Trimming stripped 6 bases from V and 9 bases from J, with 17 bases between. Germline assignment: CDR1 SGHNT and CDR2 YENEEA.

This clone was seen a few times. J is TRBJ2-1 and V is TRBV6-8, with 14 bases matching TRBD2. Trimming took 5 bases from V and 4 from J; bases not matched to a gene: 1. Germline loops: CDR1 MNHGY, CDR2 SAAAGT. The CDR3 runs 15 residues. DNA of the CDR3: TGTGCCAGCAGTAGACTAGCGGGGGGGTACAATGAGCAGTTCTTC. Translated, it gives CASSRLAGGYNEQFF.

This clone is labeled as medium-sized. CDR3 coding DNA: TGTGCCAGCAGCTTGGTTGGAGGACAGGTGACCGGGGAGCTGTTTTTT. Translation gives CASSLVGGQVTGELFF. V is TRBV11-3 and J is TRBJ2-2, with 7 bases aligning to TRBD1. Germline values: CDR1 SGHNT, CDR2 YENEEA. The junction had 9 bases not matched to a gene; V was cut back by 3 bases and J by 5 bases. The CDR3 covers 16 residues. Combining the CDR3 with reference TRBV11-3 and TRBJ2-2 gives the whole variable domain EAGVVQSPRYKIIEKKQPVAFWCNPISGHNTLYWYLQNLGQGPELLIRYENEEAVDDSQLPKDRFSAERLKGVDSTLKIQPAELGDSAVYLCASSLVGGQVTGELFFGEGSRLTVL.

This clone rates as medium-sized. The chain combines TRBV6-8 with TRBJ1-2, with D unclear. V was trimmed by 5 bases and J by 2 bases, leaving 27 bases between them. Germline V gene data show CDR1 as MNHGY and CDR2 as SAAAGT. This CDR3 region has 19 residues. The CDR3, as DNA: TGTGCCAGCAGTGACCTGATGGACCTTAGAACCCTAGGAAACTATGGCTACACCTTC. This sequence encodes CASSDLMDLRTLGNYGYTF.

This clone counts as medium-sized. CDR3 nucleotide sequence: TGTGCCAGCAGCTTGGGACTAGCGGGAGAGGGAGAGACCCAGTACTTC. This codes for CASSLGLAGEGETQYF. The chain is built from TRBV11-3 and TRBJ2-5; TRBD2 agrees at 14 bases. After removal of 3 bases from V and 4 bases from J, the junction contained 4 bases not matched to a gene. Germline CDR1 is SGHNT and CDR2 is YENEEA. The CDR3 is 16 amino acids.

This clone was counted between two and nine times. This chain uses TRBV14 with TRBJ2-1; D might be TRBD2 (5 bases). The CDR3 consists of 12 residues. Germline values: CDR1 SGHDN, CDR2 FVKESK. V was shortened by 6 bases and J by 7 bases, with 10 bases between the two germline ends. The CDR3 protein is CASSSRGNEQFF. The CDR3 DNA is TGTGCCAGCAGTTCGAGAGGGAATGAGCAGTTCTTC.

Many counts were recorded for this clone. The chain's CDR3 is CASSSPASGRNEQYF. The DNA for the CDR3 is TGTGCCAGCAGCTCCCCGGCTAGCGGGAGAAACGAGCAGTACTTC. The chain joins TRBV11-3 to TRBJ2-7, with TRBD2 identical over 10 bases. Losses at the gene ends were 4 bases for V and 5 bases for J; bases not matched to a gene: 8. The CDR3 is made up of 15 amino acids. Per the germline V gene, CDR1 is SGHNT and CDR2 is YENEEA.

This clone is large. CDR3 sequence (DNA): TGTGCCTGGCTTGCGGGGGAAGAGACCCAGTACTTC. Protein sequence: CAWLAGEETQYF. This sequence joins TRBV30 and TRBJ2-5; 7 bases fit TRBD2. The V gene end was trimmed by 5 bases and the J gene end by 3 bases; junction bases not matched to a gene: 3. CDR1 and CDR2 from the germline V gene are GTSNPN and SVGIG (reference sequence). There are 12 residues in the CDR3.

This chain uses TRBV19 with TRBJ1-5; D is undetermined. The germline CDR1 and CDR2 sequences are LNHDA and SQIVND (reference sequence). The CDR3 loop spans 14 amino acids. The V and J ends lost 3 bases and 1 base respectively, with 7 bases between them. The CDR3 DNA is TGTGCCAGTAGTATTCCTAACAGCAATCAGCCCCAGCATTTT. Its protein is CASSIPNSNQPQHF. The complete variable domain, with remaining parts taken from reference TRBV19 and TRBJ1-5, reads DGGITQSPKYLFRKEGQNVTLSCEQNLNHDAMYWYRQDPGQGLRLIYYSQIVNDFQKGDIAEGYSVSREKKESFPLTVTSAQKNPTAFYLCASSIPNSNQPQHFGDGTRLSIL.